The sequence of this T cell receptor (beta chain) was determined in a study of blood T cell repertoires in COVID-19. On the study more broadly: Researchers got acute and convalescent COVID-19 samples from the United States, Italy and Spain. Sample material is recorded as cDNA or gDNA derived from T cells, B-cell-depleted T cells, or PBMCs.

Source study methods: Nucleated cell number was recorded as an estimate derived from reference gene primer amplification. TCRdb's copy holds only in-frame clones and misses some; the assay was immunoSEQ multiplex PCR. That table gives V, J and clone size, and the DNA gave D and trimming. The sample records over 75,000 clones, roughly nine tenths being singletons. The ends lost 5 bases at V and 0 bases at J; junction bases unmatched: 5. This CDR3 is built from 18 residues. Germline CDR1 KGHSH, CDR2 LQKENI. Sequenced: peripheral blood. The chain recombines TRBV18 with TRBJ2-2, with TRBD2 matching 14 bases. This TCR derives from an elderly woman with active COVID-19. In nucleotides, the CDR3 is TGTGCCAGCTCATTCCGACTAGCGGGAGGGACGAACACCGGGGAGCTGTTTTTT. This gives the protein CASSFRLAGGTNTGELFF.